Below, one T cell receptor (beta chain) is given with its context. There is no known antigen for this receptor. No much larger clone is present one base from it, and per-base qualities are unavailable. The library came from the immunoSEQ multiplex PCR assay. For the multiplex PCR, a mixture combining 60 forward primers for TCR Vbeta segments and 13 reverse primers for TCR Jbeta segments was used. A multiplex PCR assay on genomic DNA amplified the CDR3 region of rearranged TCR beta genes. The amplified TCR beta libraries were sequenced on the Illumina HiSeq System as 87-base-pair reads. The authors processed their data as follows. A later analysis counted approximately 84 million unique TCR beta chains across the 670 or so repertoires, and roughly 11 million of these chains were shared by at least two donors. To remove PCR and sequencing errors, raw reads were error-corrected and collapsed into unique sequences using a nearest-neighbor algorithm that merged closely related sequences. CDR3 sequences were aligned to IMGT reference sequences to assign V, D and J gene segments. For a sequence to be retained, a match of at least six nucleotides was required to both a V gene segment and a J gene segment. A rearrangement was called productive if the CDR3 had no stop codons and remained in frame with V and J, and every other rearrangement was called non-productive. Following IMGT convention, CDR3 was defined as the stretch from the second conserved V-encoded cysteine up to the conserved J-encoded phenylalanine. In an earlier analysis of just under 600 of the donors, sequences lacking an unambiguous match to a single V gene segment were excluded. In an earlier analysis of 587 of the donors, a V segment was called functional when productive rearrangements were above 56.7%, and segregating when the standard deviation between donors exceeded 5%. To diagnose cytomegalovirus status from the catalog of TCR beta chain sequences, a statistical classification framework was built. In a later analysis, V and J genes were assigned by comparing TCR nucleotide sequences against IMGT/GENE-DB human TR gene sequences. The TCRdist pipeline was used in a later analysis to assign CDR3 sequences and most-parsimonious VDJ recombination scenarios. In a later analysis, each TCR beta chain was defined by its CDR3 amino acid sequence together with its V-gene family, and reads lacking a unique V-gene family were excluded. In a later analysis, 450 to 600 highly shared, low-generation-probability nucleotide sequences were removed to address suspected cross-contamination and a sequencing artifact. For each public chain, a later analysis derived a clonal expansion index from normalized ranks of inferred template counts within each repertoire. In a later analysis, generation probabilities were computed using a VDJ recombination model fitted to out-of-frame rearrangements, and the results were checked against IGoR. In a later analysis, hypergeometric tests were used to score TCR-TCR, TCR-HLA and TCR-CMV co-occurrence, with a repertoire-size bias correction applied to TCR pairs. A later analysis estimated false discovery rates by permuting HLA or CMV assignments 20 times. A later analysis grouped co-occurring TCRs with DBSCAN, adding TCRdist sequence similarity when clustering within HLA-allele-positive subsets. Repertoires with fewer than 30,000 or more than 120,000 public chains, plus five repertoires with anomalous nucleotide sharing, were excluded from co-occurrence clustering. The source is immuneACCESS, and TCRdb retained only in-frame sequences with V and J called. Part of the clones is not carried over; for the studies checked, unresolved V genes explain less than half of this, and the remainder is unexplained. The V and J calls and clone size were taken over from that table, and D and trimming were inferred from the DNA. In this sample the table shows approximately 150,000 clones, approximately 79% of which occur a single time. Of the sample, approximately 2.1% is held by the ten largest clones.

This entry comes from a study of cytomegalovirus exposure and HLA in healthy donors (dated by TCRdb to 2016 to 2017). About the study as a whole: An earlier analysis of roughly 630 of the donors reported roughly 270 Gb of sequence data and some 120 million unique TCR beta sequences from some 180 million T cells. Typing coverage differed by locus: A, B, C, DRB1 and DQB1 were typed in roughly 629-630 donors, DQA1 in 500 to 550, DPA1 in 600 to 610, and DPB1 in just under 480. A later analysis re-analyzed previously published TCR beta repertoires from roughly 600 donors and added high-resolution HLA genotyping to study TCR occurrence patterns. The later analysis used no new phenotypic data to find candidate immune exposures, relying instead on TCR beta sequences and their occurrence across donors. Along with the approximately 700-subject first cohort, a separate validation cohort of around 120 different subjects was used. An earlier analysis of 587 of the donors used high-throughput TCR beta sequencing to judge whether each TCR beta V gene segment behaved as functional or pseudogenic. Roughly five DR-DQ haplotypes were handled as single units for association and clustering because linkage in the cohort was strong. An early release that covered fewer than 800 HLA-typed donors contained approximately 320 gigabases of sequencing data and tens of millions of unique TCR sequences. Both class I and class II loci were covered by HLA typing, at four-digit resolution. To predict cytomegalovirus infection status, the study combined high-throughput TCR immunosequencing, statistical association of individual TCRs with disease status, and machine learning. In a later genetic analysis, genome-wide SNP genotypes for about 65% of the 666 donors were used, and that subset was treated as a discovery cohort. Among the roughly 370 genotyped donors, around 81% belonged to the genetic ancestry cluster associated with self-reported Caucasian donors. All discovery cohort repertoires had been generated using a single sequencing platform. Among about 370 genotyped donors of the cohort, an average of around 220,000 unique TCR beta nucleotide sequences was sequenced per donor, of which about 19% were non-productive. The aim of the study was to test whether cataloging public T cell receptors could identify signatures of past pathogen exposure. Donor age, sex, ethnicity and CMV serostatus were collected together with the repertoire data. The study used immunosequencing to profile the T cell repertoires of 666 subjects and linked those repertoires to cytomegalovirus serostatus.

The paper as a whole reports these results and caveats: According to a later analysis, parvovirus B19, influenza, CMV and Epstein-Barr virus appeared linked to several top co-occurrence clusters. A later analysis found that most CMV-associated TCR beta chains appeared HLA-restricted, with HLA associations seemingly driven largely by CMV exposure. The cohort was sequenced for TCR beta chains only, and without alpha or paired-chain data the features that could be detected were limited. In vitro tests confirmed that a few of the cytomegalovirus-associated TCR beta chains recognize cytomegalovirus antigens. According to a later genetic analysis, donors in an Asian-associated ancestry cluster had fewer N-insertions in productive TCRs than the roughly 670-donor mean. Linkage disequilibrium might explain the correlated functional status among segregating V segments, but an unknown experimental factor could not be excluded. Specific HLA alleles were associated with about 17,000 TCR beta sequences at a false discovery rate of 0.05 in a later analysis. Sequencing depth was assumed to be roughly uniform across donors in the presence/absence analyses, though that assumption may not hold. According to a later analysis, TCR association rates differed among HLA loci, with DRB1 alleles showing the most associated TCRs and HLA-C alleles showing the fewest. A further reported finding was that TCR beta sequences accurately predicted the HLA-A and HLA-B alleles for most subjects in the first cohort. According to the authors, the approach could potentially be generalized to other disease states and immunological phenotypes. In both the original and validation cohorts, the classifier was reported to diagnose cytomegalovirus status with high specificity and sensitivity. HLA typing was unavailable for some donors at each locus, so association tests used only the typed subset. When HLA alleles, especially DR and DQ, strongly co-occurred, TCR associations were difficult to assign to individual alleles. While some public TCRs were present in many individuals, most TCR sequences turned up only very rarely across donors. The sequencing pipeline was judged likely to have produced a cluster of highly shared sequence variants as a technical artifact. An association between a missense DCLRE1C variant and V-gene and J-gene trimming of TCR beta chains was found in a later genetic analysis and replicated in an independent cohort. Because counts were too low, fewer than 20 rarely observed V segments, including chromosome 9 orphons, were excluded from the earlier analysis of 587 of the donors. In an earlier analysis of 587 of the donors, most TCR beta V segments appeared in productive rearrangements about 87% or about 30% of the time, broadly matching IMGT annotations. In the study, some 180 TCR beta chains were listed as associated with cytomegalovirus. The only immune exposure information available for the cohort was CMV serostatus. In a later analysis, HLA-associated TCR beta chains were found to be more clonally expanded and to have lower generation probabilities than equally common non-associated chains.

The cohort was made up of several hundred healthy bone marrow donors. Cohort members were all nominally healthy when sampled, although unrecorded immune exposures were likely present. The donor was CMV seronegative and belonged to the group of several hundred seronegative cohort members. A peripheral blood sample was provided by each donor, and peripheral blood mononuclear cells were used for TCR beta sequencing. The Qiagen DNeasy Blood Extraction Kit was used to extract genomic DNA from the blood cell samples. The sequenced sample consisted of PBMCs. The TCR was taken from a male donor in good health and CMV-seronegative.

DNA sequence: TGCGCCAGCACCAGGACAGGGTTGACTGAAGCTTTCTTT. Translated, it reads CASTRTGLTEAFF. Recombination linked TRBV10-2 to TRBJ1-1, with 8 bases in between that match TRBD1. From its cysteine to its phenylalanine, the CDR3 spans 13 amino acids. Of all the DNA, just the CDR3 is kept, 39 bases in frame from base 1. V trim: 7 bases; J trim: 5 bases; unmatched bases: 6. Reading the germline V gene gives CDR1 WSHSY and CDR2 SAAADI.